The present entry profiles one T cell receptor (beta chain) with its context. The clone's antigen remains unknown. Base qualities are not recorded, but no much larger clone differs from it by a single base. This sample is drawn from a study of response to subunit inactivated influenza vaccine (dated by TCRdb to the late 2010s). In terms of the full investigation: Deep quantitative profiling of the T cell receptor repertoire was used in the study to follow responses to a trivalent subunit inactivated influenza vaccine.

Points the paper makes about the study in general: According to the authors, only a limited number of new T cells may be recruited by each seasonal influenza vaccination.

Receptor libraries were prepared by RT-PCR. For sequencing, an Illumina HiSeq 2500 was employed. TCRdb applied fastp at Q25 and MiXCR to the public reads, then kept only in-frame beta chains. CDR3 protein sequences are deduplicated, and each keeps its most common genes and DNA. This sample comprises hundreds of thousands of distinct CDR3 sequences, less than 20% of them detected only once. In total, the top ten clones hold about a tenth of the sample. The CDR3 covers 16 residues, taking in both the cysteine and the phenylalanine. Of all the DNA, just the CDR3 is kept, 48 bases in frame from base 1. V is pared back by 2 bases and J by 0 bases, with 12 bases lying between the germline termini. Sequences SGHRS (CDR1) and YFSETQ (CDR2) are obtained from the germline V gene.

Sequences were derived from PBMCs from blood, sampled about 5 days after vaccination. This receptor was taken from a man between 50 and 59 years old who received an inactivated influenza vaccine. Donor details come from another sample of the same person, matched by shared clones. The V and J segments used are TRBV5-1 and TRBJ2-1; matching of 6 bases hints at TRBD1 as the D gene. The DNA sequence is as follows: TGCGCCAGCAGCTTCAGGGGTTTGAACTCCTACAATGAGCAGTTCTTC. Its translation reads: CASSFRGLNSYNEQFF.